The clone carrying this T cell receptor (beta chain) appeared a single time. Profiling relied on immunoSEQ multiplex PCR, and the TCRdb table lists in-frame clones only, not all of them. In the table there are around 32,000 clones, about 88% of which are singletons. This CDR3 contains 12 residues. The V gene's germline CDR1 is SGHDN and CDR2 FVKESK. V lost 1 base to trimming and J lost 5 bases, with 5 bases between them. This record belongs to a study of PD-1 and CTLA-4 blockade in melanoma. The chain links TRBV14 to TRBJ2-5, with no clear D. This TCR came from a human donor with melanoma. The sample consisted of CD8+ T cells from peripheral blood, taken before anti-PD-1 treatment. Here the CDR3 reads CASSQGPETQYF. The CDR3 DNA reads TGTGCCAGCAGCCAAGGACCCGAGACCCAGTACTTC.